The clone carrying this T cell receptor beta chain has at least ten counts. CDR3 length: 14 residues. Trimming stripped 2 bases from V and 2 bases from J, with 9 bases between. This specimen belongs to a study of T cells in Graves' hyperthyroidism and ophthalmopathy. From RNA transcripts, TCR beta CDR3 regions were amplified. The study used the HTBI primer set for a first-round RT-PCR of the TCR CDR3. TCRdb re-called the multiplex PCR reads through MiXCR, storing one row per CDR3 protein. In the table there are hundreds of thousands of distinct CDR3 sequences, approximately 25% of which are singletons.

This rearrangement joins TRBV12-3 or TRBV12-4 to TRBJ2-5; D ambiguous. The sequencing input was blood. The TCR sequence derives from a woman aged 30 to 39 with Graves' ophthalmopathy. CDR3: CASSLQESQETQYF. The CDR3 DNA sequence: TGTGCCAGCAGTTTACAGGAATCACAAGAGACCCAGTACTTC.